The 9 T cell receptor beta chains given below trace back to one sample, sequenced in a study of cytomegalovirus exposure and HLA in healthy donors. Vbeta (60) and Jbeta (13) primers were used in the PCR. Generated by immunoSEQ multiplex PCR, the TCRdb table keeps only in-frame clones and is missing some. This sample has 100,000 to 150,000 clones, with 80% found just once. Sequencing used PBMCs. These receptors all come from a man aged 25-45 years in good health and CMV-seropositive.

The chain uses TRBV15 and TRBJ2-7, with TRBD1 matching 10 bases. The CDR3 is 14 amino acids. V was clipped by 1 base and J by 5 bases; unmatched bases: 2. The V gene's germline CDR1 is LNHNV and CDR2 YYDKDF (reference sequence). CDR3 coding DNA: TGTGCCACCAGCAGAGCCGGGACAGGGGACGAGCAGTACTTC. Its translation: CATSRAGTGDEQYF.

V is TRBV2 and J is TRBJ2-2; 12 nucleotides match TRBD2. The trim removed 4 bases at V and 5 bases at J, leaving 5 bases unmatched. This CDR3 spans 16 amino acids. CDR1 is SNHLY, CDR2 FYNNEI, per germline. The CDR3 region has the DNA TGTGCCAGCAGTGGACTAGCGGGGGTAGGAACCGGGGAGCTGTTTTTT. Protein: CASSGLAGVGTGELFF. Full variable domain (rest looked up from reference TRBV2 and TRBJ2-2): EPEVTQTPSHQVTQMGQEVILRCVPISNHLYFYWYRQILGQKVEFLVSFYNNEISEKSEIFDDQFSVERPDGSNFTLKIRSTKLEDSAMYFCASSGLAGVGTGELFFGEGSRLTVL.

The chain couples TRBV30 to TRBJ1-3, with D uncertain. The ends were cut back, 3 bases at V and 4 bases at J, with 7 bases in the middle. This CDR3 is built from 12 residues. Germline V gene sequence: CDR1 GTSNPN, CDR2 SVGIG (reference sequence). The CDR3 DNA sequence: TGTGCCTGGAGGCTACTGGGAAACACCATATATTTT. The encoded protein is CAWRLLGNTIYF.

With respect to this clone: One end of the junction does not line up with germline, which may come from a read error. The chain uses TRBV5-6 and TRBJ1-1; 9 bases fit TRBD1. From germline, CDR1 is SGHDT and CDR2 YYEEEE. The CDR3 is 14 residues long. The CDR3 DNA sequence: TGTGCCAGCAGTTTGGGACAGGGATACACTGAAGCTTTCTTT. It encodes CASSLGQGYTEAFF.

In this sample, this clone turned up once. The rearrangement uses TRBV6-6 and TRBJ2-7, with D perhaps matching TRBD2 (5 bases). The CDR3 runs to 13 residues. The V end was cut by 2 bases, the J end by 3 bases, with 8 bases between. Looked up from germline, CDR1 is MNHNY and CDR2 is SVGAGI (reference sequence). The CDR3 reads CASSYRDLYEQYF. CDR3 coding DNA: TGTGCCAGCAGTTACCGGGATCTCTACGAGCAGTACTTC.

The chain recombines TRBV4-1 with TRBJ2-3, with unresolved D. Deletions cut 3 bases from V and 2 bases from J, with 12 bases between. Germline loops: CDR1 MGHRA, CDR2 YSYEKL. CDR3 length: 15 residues. The CDR3 loop is CASSHAGPITDTQYF. The CDR3 region has the DNA TGCGCCAGCAGCCACGCAGGCCCCATCACAGATACGCAGTATTTT.

J is TRBJ1-1 and V is TRBV7-9; D remains ambiguous. V was trimmed by 3 bases and J by 0 bases, leaving 8 bases between them. Germline V gene data show CDR1 as SEHNR and CDR2 as FQNEAQ (reference sequence). The CDR3 has 14 amino acids. The CDR3 protein is CASSLRGMNTEAFF. CDR3 DNA sequence: TGTGCCAGCAGCTTGCGCGGTATGAACACTGAAGCTTTCTTT.

A single count supports this clone. CDR3: CASSLAETSFYGYTF. Here the CDR3 DNA reads TGTGCCAGCAGCTTAGCCGAGACAAGTTTCTATGGCTACACCTTC. The chain recombines TRBV11-2 with TRBJ1-2; D ambiguous. Germline assignment: CDR1 SGHAT and CDR2 FQNNGV. This CDR3 comprises 15 residues. V lost 1 base to trimming and J lost 4 bases, with 13 bases between them. Complete variable domain (other parts from reference TRBV11-2 and TRBJ1-2): EAGVAQSPRYKIIEKRQSVAFWCNPISGHATLYWYQQILGQGPKLLIQFQNNGVVDDSQLPKDRFSAERLKGVDSTLKIQPAKLEDSAVYLCASSLAETSFYGYTFGSGTRLTVV.

V and J are TRBV6-5 and TRBJ1-2, with a possible D match to TRBD1 (5 bases). The CDR3 has 12 residues. The V end was cut by 6 bases, the J end by 5 bases, with 10 bases between. From germline, CDR1 is MNHEY and CDR2 SVGAGI. The CDR3 DNA is TGTGCCAGCAGCCCAGGGCTTTATGGCTACACCTTC. It is translated as CASSPGLYGYTF.